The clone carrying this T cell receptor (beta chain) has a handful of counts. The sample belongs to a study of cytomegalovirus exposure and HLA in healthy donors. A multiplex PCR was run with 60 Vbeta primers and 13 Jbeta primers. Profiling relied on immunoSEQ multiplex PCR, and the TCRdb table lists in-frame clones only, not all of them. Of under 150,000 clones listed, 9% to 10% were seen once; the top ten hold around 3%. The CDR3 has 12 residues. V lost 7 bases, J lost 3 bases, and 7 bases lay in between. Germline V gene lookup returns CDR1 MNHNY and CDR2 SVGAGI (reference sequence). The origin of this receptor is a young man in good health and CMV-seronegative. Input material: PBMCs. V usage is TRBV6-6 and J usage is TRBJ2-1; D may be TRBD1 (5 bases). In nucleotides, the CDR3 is TGTGCCAGCATCAGGGACTACAATGAGCAGTTCTTC. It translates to CASIRDYNEQFF.